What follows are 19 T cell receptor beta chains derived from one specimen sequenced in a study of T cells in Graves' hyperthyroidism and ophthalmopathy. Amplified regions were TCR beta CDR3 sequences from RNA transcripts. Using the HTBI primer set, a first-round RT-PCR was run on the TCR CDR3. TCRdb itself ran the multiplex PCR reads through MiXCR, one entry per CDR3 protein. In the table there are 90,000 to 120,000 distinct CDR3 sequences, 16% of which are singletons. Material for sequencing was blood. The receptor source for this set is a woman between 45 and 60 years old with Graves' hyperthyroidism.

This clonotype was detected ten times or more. The CDR3 loop is CASSQQGSGELFF. CDR3 bases: TGTGCCAGCAGTCAGCAGGGCTCCGGGGAGCTGTTTTTT. The rearrangement uses TRBV11-2 and TRBJ2-2, with D tentatively TRBD1 (5 bases). CDR3 size: 13 residues. Germline V lookup: CDR1 SGHAT, CDR2 FQNNGV. Trimming shortened V by 6 bases and J by 6 bases, and 11 bases separated the two germline ends.

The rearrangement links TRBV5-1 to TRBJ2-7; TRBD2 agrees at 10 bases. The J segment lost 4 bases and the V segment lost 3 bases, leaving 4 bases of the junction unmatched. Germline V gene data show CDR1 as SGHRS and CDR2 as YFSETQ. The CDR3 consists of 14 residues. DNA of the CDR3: TGCGCCAGCAGCTCACTGGGACTAGCGTACGAGCAGTACTTC. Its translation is CASSSLGLAYEQYF. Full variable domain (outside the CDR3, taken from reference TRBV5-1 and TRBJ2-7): KAGVTQTPRYLIKTRGQQVTLSCSPISGHRSVSWYQQTPGQGLQFLFEYFSETQRNKGNFPGRFSGRQFSNSRSEMNVSTLELGDSALYLCASSSLGLAYEQYFGPGTRLTVT.

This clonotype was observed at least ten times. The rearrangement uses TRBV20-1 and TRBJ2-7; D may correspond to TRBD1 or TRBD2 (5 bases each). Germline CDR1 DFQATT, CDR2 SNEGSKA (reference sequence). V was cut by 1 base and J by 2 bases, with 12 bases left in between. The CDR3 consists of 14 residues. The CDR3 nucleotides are TGCAGTGCTAGAGGAGGGGAATCGACCTACGAGCAGTACTTC. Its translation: CSARGGESTYEQYF.

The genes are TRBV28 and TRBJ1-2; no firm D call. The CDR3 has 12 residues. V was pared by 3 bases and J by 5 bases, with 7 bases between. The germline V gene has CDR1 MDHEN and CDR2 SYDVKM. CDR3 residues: CASSFRGYGYTF. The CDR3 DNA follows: TGTGCCAGCAGTTTTAGAGGGTATGGCTACACCTTC.

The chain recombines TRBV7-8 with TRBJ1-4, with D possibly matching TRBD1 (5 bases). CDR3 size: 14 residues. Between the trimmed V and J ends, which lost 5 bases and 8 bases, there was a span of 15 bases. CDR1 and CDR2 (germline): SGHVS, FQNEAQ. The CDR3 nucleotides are TGTGCCAGCAGCCTGGGACCTGGCGCAGAAAAACTGTTTTTT. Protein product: CASSLGPGAEKLFF.

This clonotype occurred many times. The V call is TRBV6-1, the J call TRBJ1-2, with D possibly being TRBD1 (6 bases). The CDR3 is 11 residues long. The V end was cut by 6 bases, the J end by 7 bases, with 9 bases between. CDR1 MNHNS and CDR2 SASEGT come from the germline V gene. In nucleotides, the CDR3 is TGTGCCAGCAGACAGGGCCTTGGCTACACCTTC. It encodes CASRQGLGYTF.

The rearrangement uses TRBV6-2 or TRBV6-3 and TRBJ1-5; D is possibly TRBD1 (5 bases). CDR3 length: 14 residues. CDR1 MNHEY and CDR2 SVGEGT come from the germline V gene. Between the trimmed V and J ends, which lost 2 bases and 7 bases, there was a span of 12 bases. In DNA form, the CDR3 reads TGTGCCAGCAGTTACGGGGGTGGTGGACAGCCCCAGCATTTT. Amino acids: CASSYGGGGQPQHF.

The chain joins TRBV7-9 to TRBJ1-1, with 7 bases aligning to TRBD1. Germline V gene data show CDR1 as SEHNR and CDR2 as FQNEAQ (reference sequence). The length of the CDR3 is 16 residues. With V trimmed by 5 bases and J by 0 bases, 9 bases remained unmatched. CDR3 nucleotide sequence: TGTGCCAGCAGCCCCGACCCAGGGGGGCTGAACACTGAAGCTTTCTTT. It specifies CASSPDPGGLNTEAFF.

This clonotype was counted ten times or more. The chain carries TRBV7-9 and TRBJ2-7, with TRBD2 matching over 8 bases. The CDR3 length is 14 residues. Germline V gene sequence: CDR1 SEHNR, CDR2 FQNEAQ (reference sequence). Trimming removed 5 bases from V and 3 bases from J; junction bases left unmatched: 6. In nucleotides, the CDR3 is TGTGCCAGCAGCCCCCGGGGGGGAGGCTACGAGCAGTACTTC. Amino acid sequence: CASSPRGGGYEQYF.

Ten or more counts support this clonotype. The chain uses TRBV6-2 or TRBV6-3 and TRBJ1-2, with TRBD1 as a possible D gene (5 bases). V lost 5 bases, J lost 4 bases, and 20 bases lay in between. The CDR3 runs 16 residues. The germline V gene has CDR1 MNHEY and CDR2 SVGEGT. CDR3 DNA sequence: TGTGCCAGCAGTCCCAACCTCGGGGGAAACTTCTATGGCTACACCTTC. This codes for CASSPNLGGNFYGYTF.

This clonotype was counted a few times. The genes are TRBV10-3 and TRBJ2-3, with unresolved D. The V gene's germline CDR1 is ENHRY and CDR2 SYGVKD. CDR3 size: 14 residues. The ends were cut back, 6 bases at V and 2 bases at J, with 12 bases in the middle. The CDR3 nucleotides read TGTGCCATCAGGCGAGGACCGGACACAGATACGCAGTATTTT. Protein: CAIRRGPDTDTQYF.

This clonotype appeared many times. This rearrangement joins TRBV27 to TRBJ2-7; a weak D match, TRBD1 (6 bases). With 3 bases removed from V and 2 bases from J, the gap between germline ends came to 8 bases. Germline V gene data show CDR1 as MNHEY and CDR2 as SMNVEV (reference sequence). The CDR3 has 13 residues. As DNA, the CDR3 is TGTGCCAGCAGTTTCACAGGGCCCTACGAGCAGTACTTC. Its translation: CASSFTGPYEQYF.

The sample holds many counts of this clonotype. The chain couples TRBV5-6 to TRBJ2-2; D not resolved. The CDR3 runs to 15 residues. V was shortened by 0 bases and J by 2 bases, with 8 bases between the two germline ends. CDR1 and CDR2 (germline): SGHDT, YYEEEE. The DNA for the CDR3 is TGTGCCAGCAGCTTGGGGCGGACCAACACCGGGGAGCTGTTTTTT. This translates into CASSLGRTNTGELFF.

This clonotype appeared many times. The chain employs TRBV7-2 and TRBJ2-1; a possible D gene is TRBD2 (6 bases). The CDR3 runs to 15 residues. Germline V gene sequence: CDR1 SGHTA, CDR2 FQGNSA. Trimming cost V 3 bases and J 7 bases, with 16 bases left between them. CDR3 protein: CASSLFAGSQNEQFF. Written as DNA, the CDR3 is TGTGCCAGCAGCTTGTTCGCGGGAAGTCAAAATGAGCAGTTCTTC.

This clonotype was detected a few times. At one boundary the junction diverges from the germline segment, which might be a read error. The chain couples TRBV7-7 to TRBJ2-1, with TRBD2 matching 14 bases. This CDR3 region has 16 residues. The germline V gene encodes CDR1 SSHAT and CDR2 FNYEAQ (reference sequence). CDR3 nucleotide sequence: TGTGCTAGCAGCCGCCCGACTAGCGGGAGGGACCATGAGCAGTTCTTC. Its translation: CASSRPTSGRDHEQFF.

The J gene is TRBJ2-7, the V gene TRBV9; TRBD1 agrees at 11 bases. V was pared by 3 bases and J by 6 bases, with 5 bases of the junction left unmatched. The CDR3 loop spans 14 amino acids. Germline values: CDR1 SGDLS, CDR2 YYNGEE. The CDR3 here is CASSAGQGAGEQYF. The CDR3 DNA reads TGTGCCAGCAGCGCTGGACAGGGGGCTGGCGAGCAGTACTTC. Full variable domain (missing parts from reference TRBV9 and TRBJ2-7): DSGVTQTPKHLITATGQRVTLRCSPRSGDLSVYWYQQSLDQGLQFLIQYYNGEERAKGNILERFSAQQFPDLHSELNLSSLELGDSALYFCASSAGQGAGEQYFGPGTRLTVT.

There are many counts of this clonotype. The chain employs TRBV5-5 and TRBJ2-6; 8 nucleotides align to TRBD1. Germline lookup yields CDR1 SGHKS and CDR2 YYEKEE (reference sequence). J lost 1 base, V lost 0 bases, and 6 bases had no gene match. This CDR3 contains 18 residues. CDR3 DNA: TGTGCCAGCAGCTTGGTCGGACAGGGAGTTTCTGGGGCCAACGTCCTGACTTTC. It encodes CASSLVGQGVSGANVLTF.

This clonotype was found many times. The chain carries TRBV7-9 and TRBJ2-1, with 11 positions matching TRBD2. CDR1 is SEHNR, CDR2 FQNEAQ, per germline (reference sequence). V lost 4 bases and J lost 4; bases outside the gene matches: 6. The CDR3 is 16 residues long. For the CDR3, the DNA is TGTGCCAGCAGCTCGTTAGCGGGAGGGCGTTACAATGAGCAGTTCTTC. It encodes CASSSLAGGRYNEQFF.

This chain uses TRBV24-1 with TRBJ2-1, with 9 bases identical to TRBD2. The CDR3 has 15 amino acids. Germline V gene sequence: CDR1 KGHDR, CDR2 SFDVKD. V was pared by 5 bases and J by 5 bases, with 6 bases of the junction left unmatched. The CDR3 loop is CATSVAGGPHNEQFF. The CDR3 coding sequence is TGTGCCACCAGTGTGGCGGGAGGGCCCCACAATGAGCAGTTCTTC.